The 27 T cell receptor beta chains presented below share a single source sample, sequenced in a study of blood T cell repertoires in COVID-19. Profiling relied on immunoSEQ multiplex PCR, and the TCRdb table lists in-frame clones only, not all of them. The profile covers approximately 160,000 clones, with around 78% appearing a single time and approximately 4.7% taken by the ten largest. Input material: PBMCs or T cells enriched from blood (not recorded which). Receptor source: a woman between 50 and 59 years old who had recovered from COVID-19.

This chain uses TRBV2 with TRBJ1-2; possibly TRBD1 for D (5 bases). Trimming pared 5 bases from V and 7 bases from J, leaving 17 bases between. Looked up from germline, CDR1 is SNHLY and CDR2 is FYNNEI. This CDR3 comprises 14 residues. This CDR3 reads CASSQDNYYFGYTF. The CDR3 DNA follows: TGTGCCAGCAGTCAGGACAACTACTATTTTGGCTACACCTTC.

This clone turned up a few times. J is TRBJ2-1 and V is TRBV2, with 12 bases that match TRBD2. Per the germline V gene, CDR1 is SNHLY and CDR2 is FYNNEI. This CDR3 is 15 amino acids long. The V segment lost 4 bases and the J segment 8 bases; nucleotides outside the gene matches: 6. DNA of the CDR3: TGTGCCAGCAGTGGCCTAGCGGGAGGGGGCGATGAGCAGTTCTTC. This gives the protein CASSGLAGGGDEQFF. Drawing the rest from reference TRBV2 and TRBJ2-1, the complete variable domain is EPEVTQTPSHQVTQMGQEVILRCVPISNHLYFYWYRQILGQKVEFLVSFYNNEISEKSEIFDDQFSVERPDGSNFTLKIRSTKLEDSAMYFCASSGLAGGGDEQFFGPGTRLTVL.

The J gene is TRBJ1-3, the V gene TRBV30, with D unclear. Trimming took 3 bases from V and 2 from J, leaving 14 bases between them. Looked up from germline, CDR1 is GTSNPN and CDR2 is SVGIG (reference sequence). The CDR3 sequence is 15 residues long. The CDR3 DNA follows: TGTGCCTGGAGACTAGGGAGTTCGGCTGGAAACACCATATATTTT. Residues: CAWRLGSSAGNTIYF. Drawing the rest from reference TRBV30 and TRBJ1-3, the complete variable domain is SQTIHQWPATLVQPVGSPLSLECTVEGTSNPNLYWYRQAAGRGLQLLFYSVGIGQISSEVPQNLSASRPQDRQFILSSKKLLLSDSGFYLCAWRLGSSAGNTIYFGEGSWLTVV.

V usage is TRBV19 and J usage is TRBJ1-5; D remains ambiguous. Trimming removed 0 bases at V and 5 bases at J, with 11 bases between. The CDR3 spans 15 residues. Germline CDR1 LNHDA, CDR2 SQIVND (reference sequence). CDR3 sequence reads: CASSIDAANYQPQHF. CDR3 nucleotides: TGTGCCAGTAGTATAGATGCGGCCAATTATCAGCCCCAGCATTTT.

The J gene is TRBJ2-1, the V gene TRBV11-2; TRBD2 matches at 7 bases. CDR3 size: 15 residues. Germline CDR1 SGHAT, CDR2 FQNNGV. After removal of 3 bases from V and 4 bases from J, the junction contained 6 bases not matched to a gene. The DNA for the CDR3 is TGTGCCAGCAGCTTTACGACTAGCAGATACAATGAGCAGTTCTTC. Its protein is CASSFTTSRYNEQFF.

The chain uses TRBV3-1 (or the pseudogene TRBV3-2) and TRBJ1-1; no clear D. In germline, CDR1 is LGHDT, CDR2 YNNKEL (reference sequence). CDR3 length: 16 residues. V was shortened by 0 bases and J by 7 bases, with 18 bases between the two germline ends. The CDR3 bases are TGTGCCAGCAGCCAAGAAGGCTTCCGGGTGACTGATGAAGCTTTCTTT. As protein: CASSQEGFRVTDEAFF.

CDR3: CASSPWGLGTGNTIYF. CDR3 DNA: TGTGCCAGCAGCCCATGGGGACTGGGTACTGGAAACACCATATATTTT. V gene TRBV27 combines with J gene TRBJ1-3; D possibly corresponds to TRBD1 (5 bases). The V end lost 6 bases, the J end lost 2 bases, and 17 bases lay between the germline ends. The CDR3 is made up of 16 amino acids. CDR1 and CDR2 (germline): MNHEY, SMNVEV (reference sequence).

The gene calls are TRBV9 and TRBJ2-3, with 7 bases identical to TRBD2. The CDR3 consists of 17 residues. CDR1 is SGDLS and CDR2 is YYNGEE in the germline V gene. The trim removed 5 bases at V and 0 bases at J, leaving 12 bases unmatched. In nucleotides, the CDR3 is TGTGCCAGCAGTAGAATACACGGGGGGACTAGCACAGATACGCAGTATTTT. This sequence encodes CASSRIHGGTSTDTQYF. Complete variable domain (other parts from reference TRBV9 and TRBJ2-3): DSGVTQTPKHLITATGQRVTLRCSPRSGDLSVYWYQQSLDQGLQFLIQYYNGEERAKGNILERFSAQQFPDLHSELNLSSLELGDSALYFCASSRIHGGTSTDTQYFGPGTRLTVL.

The V gene is TRBV6-5, the J gene TRBJ1-4; tentative D call: TRBD1 (6 bases). Trimming removed 5 bases at V and 4 bases at J, with 11 bases between. This CDR3 has 14 residues. Per germline, CDR1 MNHEY and CDR2 SVGAGI. CDR3 residues: CASSRTVDNEKLFF. CDR3 sequence (DNA): TGTGCCAGCAGTAGGACAGTGGATAATGAAAAACTGTTTTTT.

This clone was detected a few times. This sequence joins TRBV28 and TRBJ2-4; 7 bases line up with TRBD1. Trimming at V came to 4 bases and at J to 14 bases, leaving 8 bases not matched to a gene. Germline values: CDR1 MDHEN, CDR2 SYDVKM. The CDR3 runs 12 residues. CDR3 protein: CASSSQGLAEYF. The CDR3, as DNA: TGTGCCAGCAGTTCACAGGGGTTAGCTGAGTACTTC. Complete variable domain (other parts from reference TRBV28 and TRBJ2-4): DVKVTQSSRYLVKRTGEKVFLECVQDMDHENMFWYRQDPGLGLRLIYFSYDVKMKEKGDIPEGYSVSREKKERFSLILESASTNQTSMYLCASSSQGLAEYFGAGTRLSVL.

The chain links TRBV7-2 to TRBJ2-1; no reliable D call. CDR3 size: 15 residues. Germline CDR1 and CDR2: SGHTA and FQGNSA. The germline V and J ends were trimmed by 6 bases and 7 bases, with 19 bases remaining between them. CDR3 nucleotide sequence: TGTGCCAGCAGGCCAGGTTTTGGGTCGTGGAATGAGCAGTTCTTC. This encodes CASRPGFGSWNEQFF.

The rearrangement uses TRBV4-1 and TRBJ1-2, with a weak D call TRBD1 (5 bases). Looked up from germline, CDR1 is MGHRA and CDR2 is YSYEKL. The CDR3 runs 14 residues. Trimming took 3 bases from V and 8 from J, leaving 16 bases between them. CDR3 amino acids: CASSHPRGGDGYTF. For the CDR3, the DNA is TGCGCCAGCAGCCACCCTAGGGGAGGGGACGGCTACACCTTC.

The V call is TRBV5-6, the J call TRBJ1-1; D unclear. This CDR3 has 14 residues. Per germline, CDR1 SGHDT and CDR2 YYEEEE. The V and J ends lost 0 bases and 9 bases respectively, with 15 bases between them. The CDR3 nucleotides are TGTGCCAGCAGCTTGGCCGCTTACATTAACAAAGCTTTCTTT. This codes for CASSLAAYINKAFF.

V gene TRBV10-2 combines with J gene TRBJ1-5, with a possible D match to TRBD1 (5 bases). V was trimmed by 0 bases and J by 8 bases, leaving 14 bases between them. Germline CDR1 WSHSY, CDR2 SAAADI. This CDR3 region has 15 residues. The CDR3 coding sequence is TGCGCCAGCAGTGAGTCGGGGCCGGCGATTGAGCCCCAGCATTTT. This gives the protein CASSESGPAIEPQHF.

This sequence joins TRBV3-1 (or the pseudogene TRBV3-2) and TRBJ2-1, with 11 nucleotides matching TRBD2. The germline CDR1 and CDR2 sequences are LGHDT and YNNKEL (reference sequence). The CDR3 runs 13 residues. The V gene end was trimmed by 4 bases and the J gene end by 15 bases; junction bases not matched to a gene: 8. CDR3 sequence (DNA): TGTGCCAGCAGCCCTATAGCGGGGGGGCCGGGGTTCTTC. It specifies CASSPIAGGPGFF.

The rearrangement links TRBV19 to TRBJ2-3; the match to TRBD1 covers 7 bases. The CDR3 consists of 15 residues. The germline V gene has CDR1 LNHDA and CDR2 SQIVND (reference sequence). The junction had 11 bases not matched to a gene; V was cut back by 7 bases and J by 4 bases. CDR3 region: CASTLRQGKSDTQYF. The DNA of the CDR3 is TGTGCCAGTACCTTGAGACAGGGAAAGTCAGATACGCAGTATTTT.

This chain connects TRBV6-1 to TRBJ2-7; D not certain. The V end was cut by 0 bases, the J end by 6 bases, with 6 bases between. The length of the CDR3 is 12 residues. Germline V gene sequence: CDR1 MNHNS, CDR2 SASEGT. The CDR3 sequence: CASSEARSEQYV. Here the CDR3 DNA reads TGTGCCAGCAGTGAAGCCCGGAGCGAGCAGTACGTC.

The chain recombines TRBV15 with TRBJ1-1; D is possibly TRBD1 (6 bases). The V end lost 2 bases, the J end lost 8 bases, and 12 bases lay between the germline ends. The CDR3 is 13 residues long. The V gene's germline CDR1 is LNHNV and CDR2 YYDKDF (reference sequence). This CDR3 is CATSRLQGGEAFF. The CDR3 DNA reads as TGTGCCACCAGCAGATTACAGGGCGGAGAAGCTTTCTTT.

The V call is TRBV3-1 (or the pseudogene TRBV3-2), the J call TRBJ2-3, with D possibly being TRBD2 (5 bases). This CDR3 contains 16 residues. Trimming took 4 bases from V and 0 from J, leaving 14 bases between them. Per germline, CDR1 LGHDT and CDR2 YNNKEL (reference sequence). The CDR3 coding sequence is TGTGCCAGCAGCCCCGGAGGTTTCGCGAGCACAGATACGCAGTATTTT. Amino acid sequence: CASSPGGFASTDTQYF.

This clone turned up a few times. The rearrangement uses TRBV2 and TRBJ1-3; D uncertain. The CDR3 runs 12 residues. CDR1 and CDR2 from the germline V gene are SNHLY and FYNNEI. The ends were cut back, 4 bases at V and 7 bases at J, with 8 bases in the middle. The CDR3 loop reads CASSVWANTIYF. DNA of the CDR3: TGTGCCAGCAGTGTCTGGGCGAACACCATATATTTT.

V and J are TRBV4-3 and TRBJ1-1; no clear D. Germline V lookup: CDR1 LGHNA, CDR2 YSLEER. Deletions cut 0 bases from V and 4 bases from J, with 6 bases between. The CDR3 contains 13 residues. The CDR3 region is CASSQDEGTEAFF. CDR3 nucleotide sequence: TGCGCCAGCAGCCAAGATGAGGGCACTGAAGCTTTCTTT.

V and J are TRBV7-2 and TRBJ1-3; weak D call: TRBD1 (5 bases). The length of the CDR3 is 15 residues. The V and J ends lost 4 bases and 0 bases respectively, with 10 bases between them. Per the germline V gene, CDR1 is SGHTA and CDR2 is FQGNSA. The CDR3 loop is CASSSGGYSGNTIYF. The CDR3 DNA follows: TGTGCCAGCAGCTCCGGGGGTTACTCTGGAAACACCATATATTTT.

This clone was observed a few times. The J gene is TRBJ1-1, the V gene TRBV27; possibly TRBD1 for D (5 bases). Germline CDR1 MNHEY, CDR2 SMNVEV (reference sequence). The V and J ends lost 3 bases and 4 bases respectively, with 15 bases between them. The CDR3 covers 15 residues. CDR3 region: CASSLSGGVLTEAFF. CDR3 DNA sequence: TGTGCCAGCAGTTTGTCGGGGGGGGTACTCACTGAAGCTTTCTTT.

The gene calls are TRBV27 and TRBJ1-6; TRBD1 is a possible D gene (6 bases). The germline V gene encodes CDR1 MNHEY and CDR2 SMNVEV (reference sequence). Trimming took 6 bases from V and 14 from J, leaving 23 bases between them. The CDR3 sequence is 15 residues long. The CDR3 spells CASRYGTQAEGALHF. In nucleotides, the CDR3 is TGTGCCAGCAGATACGGGACCCAGGCCGAGGGGGCCCTCCACTTT.

The chain is built from TRBV9 and TRBJ1-6; perhaps TRBD1 as D (5 bases). With 0 bases removed from V and 11 bases from J, the gap between germline ends came to 9 bases. CDR1 is SGDLS and CDR2 is YYNGEE in the germline V gene. CDR3 length equals 13 residues. CDR3 DNA: TGTGCCAGCAGCGTAGAAACAGGCGCACCCCTCCACTTT. Amino acids: CASSVETGAPLHF.

The chain recombines TRBV9 with TRBJ2-4; TRBD2 might be the D (5 bases). V lost 4 bases to trimming and J lost 0 bases, with 26 bases between them. Germline V gives CDR1 SGDLS, CDR2 YYNGEE. This CDR3 is built from 20 residues. CDR3 region: CASSPRPPQYPGLAKNIQYF. CDR3 DNA: TGTGCCAGCAGCCCTAGACCCCCGCAATATCCGGGATTAGCCAAAAACATTCAGTACTTC.

The rearrangement links TRBV28 to TRBJ1-2; the D gene is possibly TRBD1 (6 bases). This CDR3 spans 14 amino acids. In germline, CDR1 is MDHEN, CDR2 SYDVKM. V lost 4 bases and J 4 bases, leaving 13 bases between the germline ends. As DNA, the CDR3 is TGTGCCAGCAGTTCCCAGGGGATTTCCTATGGCTACACCTTC. It yields the protein CASSSQGISYGYTF.